A single sample is the source of the 20 T cell receptor beta chains below, sequenced in a study of T cell clones after liver transplantation. Measured with immunoSEQ multiplex PCR; TCRdb has only the in-frame clones, and not every one. The table records tens of thousands of clones, 86% of them present only once. Specimen: CD4+ T cells from blood, collected 24 months after liver transplant. The source of these receptors is a human patient who received a liver transplant. The graft donor may account for some of the T cells.

The chain joins TRBV6-5 to TRBJ2-1, with 8 nucleotides matching TRBD2. The CDR3 runs 14 residues. CDR1 MNHEY and CDR2 SVGAGI come from the germline V gene. Trimming removed 8 bases from V and 4 bases from J; junction bases left unmatched: 7. DNA of the CDR3: TGTGCCAGCGCAATTAAGCGGGGGTACAATGAGCAGTTCTTC. Translation: CASAIKRGYNEQFF.

The gene calls are TRBV11-3 and TRBJ2-5; 8 nucleotides line up with TRBD2. Per germline, CDR1 SGHNT and CDR2 YENEEA. Trimming removed 5 bases from V and 5 bases from J; junction bases left unmatched: 10. The CDR3 is made up of 15 amino acids. The CDR3 protein is CASSPGGAGEETQYF. In nucleotides, the CDR3 is TGTGCCAGCAGCCCCGGGGGGGCGGGAGAGGAGACCCAGTACTTC.

The V and J genes are TRBV6-1 and TRBJ1-3; no firm D call. The V and J ends lost 3 bases and 4 bases respectively, with 7 bases between them. Per the germline V gene, CDR1 is MNHNS and CDR2 is SASEGT. This CDR3 contains 13 residues. CDR3 amino acids: CASSEGTGNTIYF. The CDR3 region has the DNA TGTGCCAGCAGTGAGGGTACCGGAAACACCATATATTTT.

A few counts support this clone. V gene TRBV7-2 combines with J gene TRBJ2-2, with D perhaps TRBD1 (6 bases). Germline assignment: CDR1 SGHTA and CDR2 FQGNSA. V shed 5 bases and J shed 5 bases, with 15 bases lying between them. There are 15 residues in the CDR3. Here the CDR3 DNA reads TGTGCCAGCAGCAAACAGGGATTGGCGACCGGGGAGCTGTTTTTT. Protein: CASSKQGLATGELFF.

The chain joins TRBV7-8 to TRBJ2-7, with 11 nucleotides matching TRBD2. The V and J ends lost 0 bases and 3 bases, in that order; junction bases with no gene match: 4. The CDR3 consists of 16 residues. Germline V gives CDR1 SGHVS, CDR2 FQNEAQ. The CDR3: CASSLATLAGGYEQYF. The DNA for the CDR3 is TGTGCCAGCAGCTTAGCGACCCTAGCGGGGGGCTACGAGCAGTACTTC.

The chain joins TRBV19 to TRBJ2-3, with D tentatively TRBD2 (6 bases). The CDR3 loop spans 15 amino acids. The V gene's germline CDR1 is LNHDA and CDR2 SQIVND (reference sequence). The ends were cut back, 6 bases at V and 0 bases at J, with 13 bases in the middle. CDR3 DNA: TGTGCCAGTAGGCAGGCGGGACTTAGCACAGATACGCAGTATTTT. Protein sequence: CASRQAGLSTDTQYF.

V is TRBV6-5 and J is TRBJ1-1; no definite D call. The CDR3 contains 13 residues. Germline values: CDR1 MNHEY, CDR2 SVGAGI. The ends were cut back, 4 bases at V and 4 bases at J, with 10 bases in the middle. CDR3 bases: TGTGCCAGCAGTTTAATAGTTGGCACTGAAGCTTTCTTT. Encoded protein: CASSLIVGTEAFF.

This sequence joins TRBV9 and TRBJ2-1, with D maybe TRBD2 (5 bases). From germline, CDR1 is SGDLS and CDR2 YYNGEE. The CDR3 sequence is 15 residues long. Trimming took off 0 bases at V and 3 bases at J, with 10 bases between the two ends. The CDR3 sequence is CASSVGEWVYNEQFF. Here the CDR3 DNA reads TGTGCCAGCAGCGTAGGGGAGTGGGTCTACAATGAGCAGTTCTTC.

CDR3 protein: CSVESDGEETQYF. The CDR3 coding sequence is TGCAGCGTTGAATCTGACGGAGAAGAGACCCAGTACTTC. The gene calls are TRBV29-1 and TRBJ2-5; no clear D. Germline CDR1 SQVTM, CDR2 ANQGSEA. CDR3 length equals 13 residues. V was trimmed by 2 bases and J by 3 bases, leaving 10 bases between them.

This sequence joins TRBV6-5 and TRBJ2-5; D is ambiguous. The CDR3 runs 13 residues. Germline CDR1 and CDR2: MNHEY and SVGAGI. Trimming took 2 bases from V and 4 from J, leaving 8 bases between them. The CDR3 DNA is TGTGCCAGCAGTTACACGATCTTAGAGACCCAGTACTTC. This encodes CASSYTILETQYF.

This clone is a singleton in its sample. The chain links TRBV7-8 to TRBJ1-1; D is uncertain. With 4 bases removed from V and 6 bases from J, the gap between germline ends came to 12 bases. The CDR3 extends over 13 amino acids. CDR1 SGHVS and CDR2 FQNEAQ come from the germline V gene. The CDR3 coding sequence is TGTGCCAGCAGCTCAGATCATGAATCTGAAGCTTTCTTT. Amino acid sequence: CASSSDHESEAFF.

There are a few counts of this clone. The rearrangement links TRBV28 to TRBJ2-7, with D perhaps TRBD1 (6 bases). The length of the CDR3 is 13 residues. Per the germline V gene, CDR1 is MDHEN and CDR2 is SYDVKM. Trimming shortened V by 6 bases and J by 2 bases, and 11 bases separated the two germline ends. The CDR3 nucleotides read TGTGCCAGCAGAGAACAGGGAGCCTACGAGCAGTACTTC. Protein sequence: CASREQGAYEQYF.

This sequence joins TRBV7-3 and TRBJ2-3; 7 bases line up with TRBD1. The CDR3 loop spans 17 amino acids. Germline lookup yields CDR1 SGHTA and CDR2 FQGTGA. After removal of 3 bases from V and 2 bases from J, the junction contained 11 bases not matched to a gene. The CDR3 bases are TGTGCCAGCAGCTTCCCGAAGACCGGGACAGCCACAGATACGCAGTATTTT. It is translated as CASSFPKTGTATDTQYF.

The chain couples TRBV27 to TRBJ2-3; D is possibly TRBD1 or TRBD2 (5 bases each). Trimming cost V 7 bases and J 4 bases, with 15 bases left between them. The CDR3 has 14 amino acids. Germline loops: CDR1 MNHEY, CDR2 SMNVEV (reference sequence). CDR3 sequence reads: CASKFEGSADTQYF. CDR3 bases: TGTGCCAGCAAGTTCGAGGGGAGCGCAGATACGCAGTATTTT.

This rearrangement joins TRBV28 to TRBJ1-5; 8 nucleotides line up with TRBD1. V gave up 5 bases and J gave up 6 bases; unmatched junction bases: 9. Germline V CDR1 and CDR2: MDHEN, SYDVKM. The CDR3 runs 15 residues. The CDR3 spells CASSPGQGRRQPQHF. CDR3 nucleotides: TGTGCCAGCAGTCCCGGACAGGGCCGGCGTCAGCCCCAGCATTTT.

The chain couples TRBV13 to TRBJ2-3, with 7 positions matching TRBD1. This CDR3 is built from 18 residues. Per the germline V gene, CDR1 is PRHDT and CDR2 is FYEKMQ (reference sequence). V was pared by 4 bases and J by 3 bases, with 16 bases of the junction left unmatched. For the CDR3, the DNA is TGTGCCAGCAGCTGGAAACTAAGACAGGGTGGGTTGACAGATACGCAGTATTTT. Translating it yields CASSWKLRQGGLTDTQYF.

The genes are TRBV14 and TRBJ1-2; no definite D call. CDR3 size: 14 residues. Germline assignment: CDR1 SGHDN and CDR2 FVKESK. V dropped 4 bases and J dropped 3 bases, with 12 bases sitting between them. The CDR3 nucleotides are TGTGCCAGCAGCCCCGGAGGATTGGACTATGGCTACACCTTC. This encodes CASSPGGLDYGYTF. Filled out from reference TRBV14 and TRBJ1-2, the complete variable domain reads EAGVTQFPSHSVIEKGQTVTLRCDPISGHDNLYWYRRVMGKEIKFLLHFVKESKQDESGMPNNRFLAERTGGTYSTLKVQPAELEDSGVYFCASSPGGLDYGYTFGSGTRLTVV.

V is TRBV27 and J is TRBJ2-5, with D possibly being TRBD1 (6 bases). This CDR3 spans 14 amino acids. The germline V gene encodes CDR1 MNHEY and CDR2 SMNVEV (reference sequence). The V gene lost 2 bases and the J gene lost 5 bases, with 12 bases spanning the gap. The CDR3, as DNA: TGTGCCAGCAGTTTAATGGGGGCAGGGGAGACCCAGTACTTC. Encoded protein: CASSLMGAGETQYF.

The CDR3 DNA reads TGTGCCAGCAGCCATGGGAGCTACGAGCAGTACTTC. It specifies CASSHGSYEQYF. The V and J genes are TRBV14 and TRBJ2-7; the D gene is possibly TRBD2 (5 bases). The germline V gene encodes CDR1 SGHDN and CDR2 FVKESK. This CDR3 is 12 amino acids long. The V gene lost 3 bases and the J gene lost 3 bases, with 6 bases spanning the gap. Looking up the rest from reference TRBV14 and TRBJ2-7 gives the full variable domain: EAGVTQFPSHSVIEKGQTVTLRCDPISGHDNLYWYRRVMGKEIKFLLHFVKESKQDESGMPNNRFLAERTGGTYSTLKVQPAELEDSGVYFCASSHGSYEQYFGPGTRLTVT.

The chain is built from TRBV7-9 and TRBJ2-3; 9 nucleotides match TRBD2. V was pared by 2 bases and J by 0 bases, with 9 bases of the junction left unmatched. Germline V gene sequence: CDR1 SEHNR, CDR2 FQNEAQ (reference sequence). CDR3 length equals 18 residues. CDR3 residues: CASSLPSGLAGSTDTQYF. Written as DNA, the CDR3 is TGTGCCAGCAGCTTACCCTCTGGGCTAGCGGGGAGCACAGATACGCAGTATTTT.